The 21 T cell receptor beta chains in this list originate from one sample, sequenced in a study of blood T cells in healthy people across ages. Through a sample-barcoded 5' primer and a J-beta primer mix, a second PCR was run for about 6 to 11 cycles. Via MiXCR, TCRdb re-called the 5' RACE reads, giving one row per CDR3 protein. The table records over 700,000 distinct CDR3 sequences, about 25% of them present only once. This same sample was also taken into another study, of T cells of mothers and their children.

Sequencing was done on a sample of blood. These receptor sequences come from a boy between 10 and 17 years old in good health.

The chain carries TRBV7-2 and TRBJ1-1; TRBD1 might be the D (6 bases). V lost 6 bases and J lost 0, with 11 bases in between. Germline lookup yields CDR1 SGHTA and CDR2 FQGNSA. There are 14 residues in the CDR3. The CDR3 bases are TGTGCCAGCAGTTCAGGGGCGGTGAACACTGAAGCTTTCTTT. Amino acids: CASSSGAVNTEAFF.

The chain links TRBV20-1 to TRBJ2-5, with D perhaps matching TRBD1 (5 bases). CDR3 size: 14 residues. Germline CDR1 reads DFQATT; CDR2 reads SNEGSKA (reference sequence). V was cut by 0 bases and J by 4 bases, with 12 bases left in between. CDR3 nucleotide sequence: TGCAGTGCTAGAGATCGCCAGGGCAGAGAGACCCAGTACTTC. Amino acids: CSARDRQGRETQYF.

This chain connects TRBV3-1 to TRBJ2-2; 12 bases are a match to TRBD2. The CDR3 loop spans 14 amino acids. Germline V gives CDR1 LGHDT, CDR2 YNNKEL (reference sequence). Trimming at V came to 11 bases and at J to 3 bases, leaving 4 bases not matched to a gene. The CDR3 is CAARTSGDTGELFF. Here the CDR3 DNA reads TGTGCCGCGCGGACTAGCGGGGACACCGGGGAGCTGTTTTTT.

In its sample, this clonotype was seen a few times. The chain uses TRBV5-1 and TRBJ2-1, with a tentative D call TRBD2 (6 bases). There are 15 residues in the CDR3. Trimming removed 4 bases from V and 8 bases from J, with 19 bases in between. Germline-derived CDR1 and CDR2 are SGHRS and YFSETQ. This chain's CDR3 is CASSAGTPPGHEQFF. CDR3 nucleotide sequence: TGCGCCAGCAGCGCCGGGACTCCCCCAGGGCATGAGCAGTTCTTC. The complete variable domain, with remaining parts taken from reference TRBV5-1 and TRBJ2-1, reads KAGVTQTPRYLIKTRGQQVTLSCSPISGHRSVSWYQQTPGQGLQFLFEYFSETQRNKGNFPGRFSGRQFSNSRSEMNVSTLELGDSALYLCASSAGTPPGHEQFFGPGTRLTVL.

J is TRBJ1-5 and V is TRBV4-2; TRBD1 aligns across 7 bases. CDR1 LGHNA and CDR2 YNFKEQ come from the germline V gene. J gave up 6 bases and V 0 bases, and 11 bases lay outside the gene matches. The CDR3 is made up of 17 amino acids. The CDR3 coding sequence is TGTGCCAGCAGCCAAGATCTCCCTACAGGGGATGGTCAGCCCCAGCATTTT. Protein sequence: CASSQDLPTGDGQPQHF.

The genes are TRBV2 and TRBJ2-1; 11 bases match TRBD1. V was pared by 6 bases and J by 3 bases, with 4 bases of the junction left unmatched. CDR1 and CDR2 (germline): SNHLY, FYNNEI. There are 15 residues in the CDR3. CDR3 in amino acids: CASRPGQGDYNEQFF. The CDR3 coding sequence is TGTGCCAGCAGGCCGGGACAGGGGGACTACAATGAGCAGTTCTTC.

The rearrangement links TRBV20-1 to TRBJ2-1; 13 nucleotides align to TRBD2. V shed 4 bases, J shed 6 bases, and the junction held 6 bases outside the gene matches. Per the germline V gene, CDR1 is DFQATT and CDR2 is SNEGSKA (reference sequence). The CDR3 contains 15 residues. This chain's CDR3 is CSATTSGRRGNEQFF. The CDR3 nucleotides are TGCAGTGCTACGACTAGCGGGAGGAGGGGCAATGAGCAGTTCTTC.

This clonotype was detected only a few times. This chain connects TRBV29-1 to TRBJ2-4; a weak D match, TRBD2 (5 bases). CDR1 and CDR2 (germline): SQVTM, ANQGSEA. This CDR3 has 13 residues. V lost 7 bases, J lost 0 bases, and 10 bases lay in between. For the CDR3, the DNA is TGCAGCGCGGGGAATCTAGCCAAAAACATTCAGTACTTC. It is translated as CSAGNLAKNIQYF. Full variable domain (missing parts from reference TRBV29-1 and TRBJ2-4): SAVISQKPSRDICQRGTSLTIQCQVDSQVTMMFWYRQQPGQSLTLIATANQGSEATYESGFVIDKFPISRPNLTFSTLTVSNMSPEDSSIYLCSAGNLAKNIQYFGAGTRLSVL.

The chain recombines TRBV13 with TRBJ2-1; 16 nucleotides line up with TRBD2. CDR1 is PRHDT, CDR2 FYEKMQ, per germline (reference sequence). This CDR3 spans 17 amino acids. Trimming at V came to 5 bases and at J to 5 bases, leaving 6 bases not matched to a gene. CDR3 in DNA: TGTGCCAGCAGCCGGGGACTAGCGGGAGGGCCCGACAATGAGCAGTTCTTC. It is translated as CASSRGLAGGPDNEQFF.

About this clonotype: Germline and junction disagree at one end, which may indicate a read error. The chain is built from TRBV7-9 and TRBJ2-6; D unclear. CDR3 length: 15 residues. Per the germline V gene, CDR1 is SEHNR and CDR2 is FQNEAQ (reference sequence). The DNA for the CDR3 is TGTGCCTGCAGCTTAGGTTTCTCTGGGGCCAACGTCCTGACTTTC. Residues: CACSLGFSGANVLTF.

V is TRBV20-1 and J is TRBJ1-2; D not resolved. This CDR3 comprises 10 residues. The V gene lost 3 bases and the J gene lost 3 bases, with 2 bases spanning the gap. Looked up from germline, CDR1 is DFQATT and CDR2 is SNEGSKA (reference sequence). CDR3 in DNA: TGCAGTGCTAGTCACTATGGCTACACCTTC. This translates into CSASHYGYTF.

On this clonotype: An end of the junction differs from the germline gene, which may be a read error. The chain has TRBV29-1 and TRBJ1-4; 7 bases agree with TRBD1. Germline assignment: CDR1 SQVTM and CDR2 ANQGSEA. This CDR3 spans 15 amino acids. The CDR3 coding sequence is TGCAGCGCTGAAGATCCAGGGGGAAAGAGTGAAAAACTGTTTTTT. Residues: CSAEDPGGKSEKLFF.

The table lists this clonotype with a few counts. The rearrangement joins TRBV7-9 to TRBJ1-1; D remains unclear. The CDR3 contains 14 residues. V was pared by 2 bases and J by 6 bases, with 13 bases between. The germline V gene encodes CDR1 SEHNR and CDR2 FQNEAQ (reference sequence). CDR3: CASSLINAPSEAFF. In nucleotides, the CDR3 is TGTGCCAGCAGCTTAATCAATGCCCCATCTGAAGCTTTCTTT.

The rearrangement joins TRBV28 to TRBJ2-4; D unclear. The V gene lost 2 bases and the J gene lost 0 bases, with 11 bases spanning the gap. This CDR3 has 16 amino acids. The germline V gene has CDR1 MDHEN and CDR2 SYDVKM. The CDR3 here is CASSLNADLAKNIQYF. The CDR3, as DNA: TGTGCCAGCAGTTTAAACGCGGATTTAGCCAAAAACATTCAGTACTTC.

The chain uses TRBV7-6 and TRBJ2-7; 11 nucleotides agree with TRBD1. Germline assignment: CDR1 SGHVS and CDR2 FNYEAQ. V lost 10 bases, J lost 7 bases, and 12 bases stayed unmatched. CDR3 length: 14 amino acids. CDR3 coding DNA: TGTGCCACCTCCAGGACAGGGGGCGCGGGGGAGCAGTACTTC. Amino acids: CATSRTGGAGEQYF.

The J gene is TRBJ2-7, the V gene TRBV6-1; a possible D gene is TRBD2 (5 bases). The V gene's germline CDR1 is MNHNS and CDR2 SASEGT. The V end lost 3 bases, the J end lost 6 bases, and 12 bases lay between the germline ends. This CDR3 has 13 amino acids. Written as DNA, the CDR3 is TGTGCCAGCAGTGATAGCGTCATCCGCGAGCAGTACTTC. Its protein is CASSDSVIREQYF.

CDR3 DNA sequence: TGTGCCAGCAGCTTCCTGCTTTATGTAGGAAGTTTTGGCTACACCTTC. Residues: CASSFLLYVGSFGYTF. This chain connects TRBV5-6 to TRBJ1-2, with D unclear. CDR1 and CDR2 from the germline V gene are SGHDT and YYEEEE. V lost 2 bases and J lost 7, with 21 bases in between. This CDR3 spans 16 amino acids.

The chain couples TRBV3-1 to TRBJ1-4; tentatively, D is TRBD1 (5 bases). Trimming left V 0 bases short and J 7 bases short, with 12 bases between. The CDR3 runs 15 residues. The germline V gene has CDR1 LGHDT and CDR2 YNNKEL (reference sequence). CDR3 loop: CASSQEGVVGEKLFF. The CDR3 DNA reads as TGTGCCAGCAGCCAAGAAGGGGTGGTTGGTGAAAAACTGTTTTTT.

V gene TRBV6-2 or TRBV6-3 combines with J gene TRBJ2-5, with D possibly being TRBD1 or TRBD2 (5 bases each). Looked up from germline, CDR1 is MNHEY and CDR2 is SVGEGT. CDR3 length equals 12 residues. V gave up 9 bases and J gave up 7 bases, with 15 bases separating them. CDR3 DNA: TGTGCCAGTGGGACGGCCCTCGGGACCCAGTACTTC. This codes for CASGTALGTQYF.

This chain uses TRBV6-6 with TRBJ1-1; tentatively, D is TRBD1 (5 bases). The CDR3 is 16 residues long. V lost 5 bases and J lost 7, with 23 bases in between. The germline V gene encodes CDR1 MNHNY and CDR2 SVGAGI (reference sequence). CDR3: CASSDRGMLFINEAFF. CDR3 in DNA: TGTGCCAGCAGTGACCGGGGCATGCTTTTTATTAATGAAGCTTTCTTT.

In this sample, this clonotype turned up a few times. The genes are TRBV6-1 and TRBJ2-2; D gene unclear. Germline assignment: CDR1 MNHNS and CDR2 SASEGT. This CDR3 comprises 16 residues. Trimming pared 6 bases from V and 1 base from J, leaving 15 bases between. CDR3 loop: CASRPVKRKNTGELFF. The CDR3 nucleotides read TGTGCCAGCAGGCCCGTTAAACGGAAGAACACCGGGGAGCTGTTTTTT.